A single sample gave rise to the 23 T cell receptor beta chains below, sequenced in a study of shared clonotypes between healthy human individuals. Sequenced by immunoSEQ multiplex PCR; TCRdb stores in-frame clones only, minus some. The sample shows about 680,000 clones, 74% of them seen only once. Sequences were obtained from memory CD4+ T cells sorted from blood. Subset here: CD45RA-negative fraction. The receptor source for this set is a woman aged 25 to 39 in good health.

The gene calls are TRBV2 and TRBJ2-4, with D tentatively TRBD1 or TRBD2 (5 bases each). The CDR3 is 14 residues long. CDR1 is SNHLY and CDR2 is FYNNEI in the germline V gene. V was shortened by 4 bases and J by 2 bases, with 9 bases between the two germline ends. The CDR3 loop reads CASSVGETKNIQYF. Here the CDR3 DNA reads TGTGCCAGCAGTGTGGGGGAAACCAAAAACATTCAGTACTTC.

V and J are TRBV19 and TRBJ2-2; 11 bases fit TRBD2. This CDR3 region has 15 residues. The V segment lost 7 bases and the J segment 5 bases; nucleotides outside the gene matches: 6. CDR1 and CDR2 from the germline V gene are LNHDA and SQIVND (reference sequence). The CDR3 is CASTASGRWTGELFF. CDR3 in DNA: TGTGCCAGTACCGCTAGCGGGAGGTGGACCGGGGAGCTGTTTTTT. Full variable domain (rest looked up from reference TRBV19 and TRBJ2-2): DGGITQSPKYLFRKEGQNVTLSCEQNLNHDAMYWYRQDPGQGLRLIYYSQIVNDFQKGDIAEGYSVSREKKESFPLTVTSAQKNPTAFYLCASTASGRWTGELFFGEGSRLTVL.

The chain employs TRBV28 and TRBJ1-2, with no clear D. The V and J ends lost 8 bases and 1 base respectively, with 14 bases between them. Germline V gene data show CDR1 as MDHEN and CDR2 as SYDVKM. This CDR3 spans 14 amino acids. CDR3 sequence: CASRAQAINYGYTF. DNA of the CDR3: TGTGCCAGCCGAGCGCAGGCTATTAACTATGGCTACACCTTC.

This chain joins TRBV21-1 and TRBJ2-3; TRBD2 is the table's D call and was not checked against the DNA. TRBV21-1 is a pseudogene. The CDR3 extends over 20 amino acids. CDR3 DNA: TGTGCCAGCAGCAATAGGGGGGGACTAGCGGGCCTTTCGGGGACAGATACGCAGTATTTT. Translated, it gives CASSNRGGLAGLSGTDTQYF.

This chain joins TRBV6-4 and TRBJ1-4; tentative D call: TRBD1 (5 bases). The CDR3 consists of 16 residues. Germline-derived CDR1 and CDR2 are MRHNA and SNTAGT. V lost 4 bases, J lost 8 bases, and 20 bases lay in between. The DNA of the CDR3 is TGTGCCAGCAGTGGCGATCGGGGCAGAGGAGGAGAAAAACTGTTTTTT. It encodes CASSGDRGRGGEKLFF.

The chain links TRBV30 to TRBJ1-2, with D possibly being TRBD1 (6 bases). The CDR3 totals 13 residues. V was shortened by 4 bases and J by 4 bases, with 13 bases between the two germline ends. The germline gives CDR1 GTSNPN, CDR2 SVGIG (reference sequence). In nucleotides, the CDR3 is TGTGCCTGGAACAAACAGGGCTTCTATGGCTACACCTTC. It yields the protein CAWNKQGFYGYTF.

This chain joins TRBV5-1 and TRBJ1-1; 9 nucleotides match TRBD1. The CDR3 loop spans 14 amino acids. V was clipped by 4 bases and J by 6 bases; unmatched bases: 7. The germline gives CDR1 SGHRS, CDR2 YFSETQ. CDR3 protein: CASSPDRGLPEAFF. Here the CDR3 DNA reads TGCGCCAGCAGCCCCGACAGGGGGTTACCTGAAGCTTTCTTT.

DNA for the CDR3: TGTGCCAGCAGCGCGACAGGTCCCTCCTACAATGAGCAGTTCTTC. This encodes CASSATGPSYNEQFF. This chain uses TRBV9 with TRBJ2-1; D might be TRBD1 (6 bases). CDR1 SGDLS and CDR2 YYNGEE come from the germline V gene. V lost 3 bases to trimming and J lost 0 bases, with 10 bases between them. The CDR3 is made up of 15 amino acids.

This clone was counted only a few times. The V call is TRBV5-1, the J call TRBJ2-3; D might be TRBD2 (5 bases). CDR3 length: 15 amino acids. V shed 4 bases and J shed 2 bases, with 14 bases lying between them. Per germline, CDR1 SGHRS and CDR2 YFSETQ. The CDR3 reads CASSRASGYTDTQYF. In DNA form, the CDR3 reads TGCGCCAGCAGCCGGGCCAGCGGATACACAGATACGCAGTATTTT.

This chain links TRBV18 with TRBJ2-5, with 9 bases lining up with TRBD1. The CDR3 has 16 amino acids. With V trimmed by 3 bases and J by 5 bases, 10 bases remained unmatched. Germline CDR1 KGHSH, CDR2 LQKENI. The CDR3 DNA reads TGTGCCAGCTCACCTCGAAGGACAGGGGATGGTGAGACCCAGTACTTC. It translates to CASSPRRTGDGETQYF. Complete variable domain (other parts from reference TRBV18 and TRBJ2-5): NAGVMQNPRHLVRRRGQEARLRCSPMKGHSHVYWYRQLPEEGLKFMVYLQKENIIDESGMPKERFSAEFPKEGPSILRIQQVVRGDSAAYFCASSPRRTGDGETQYFGPGTRLLVL.

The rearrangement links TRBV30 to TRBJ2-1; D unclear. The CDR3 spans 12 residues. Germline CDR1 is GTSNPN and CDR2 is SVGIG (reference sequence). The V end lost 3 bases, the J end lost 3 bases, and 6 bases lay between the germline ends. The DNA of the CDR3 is TGTGCCTGGAGGGCTGGCTACAATGAGCAGTTCTTC. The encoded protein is CAWRAGYNEQFF.

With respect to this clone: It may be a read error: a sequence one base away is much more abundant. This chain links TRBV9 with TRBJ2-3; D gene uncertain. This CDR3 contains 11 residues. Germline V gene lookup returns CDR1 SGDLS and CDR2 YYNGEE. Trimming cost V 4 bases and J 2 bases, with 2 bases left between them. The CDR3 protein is CASSTTDTQYF. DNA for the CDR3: TGTGCCAGCAGCACCACAGATACGCAGTATTTT.

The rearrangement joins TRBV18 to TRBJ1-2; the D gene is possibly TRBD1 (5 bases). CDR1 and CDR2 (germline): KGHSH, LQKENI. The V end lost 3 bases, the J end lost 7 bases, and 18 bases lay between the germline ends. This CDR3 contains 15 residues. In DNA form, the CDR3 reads TGTGCCAGCTCACCCACTACTCAACGGGGCTCTGGCTACACCTTC. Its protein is CASSPTTQRGSGYTF.

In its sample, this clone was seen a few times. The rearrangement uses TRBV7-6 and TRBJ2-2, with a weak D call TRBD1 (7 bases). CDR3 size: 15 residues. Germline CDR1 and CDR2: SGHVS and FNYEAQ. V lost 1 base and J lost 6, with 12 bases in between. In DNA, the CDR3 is TGTGCCAGCAGCTTAGAAGGCAGGGGGGCCGGGGAGCTGTTTTTT. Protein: CASSLEGRGAGELFF.

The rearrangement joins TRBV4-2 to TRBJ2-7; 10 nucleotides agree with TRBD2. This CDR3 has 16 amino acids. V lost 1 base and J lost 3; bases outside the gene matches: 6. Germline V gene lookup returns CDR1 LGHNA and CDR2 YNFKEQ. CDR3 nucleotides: TGTGCCAGCAGCCAAGTTTTTCTAGCGGGGGACTACGAGCAGTACTTC. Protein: CASSQVFLAGDYEQYF.

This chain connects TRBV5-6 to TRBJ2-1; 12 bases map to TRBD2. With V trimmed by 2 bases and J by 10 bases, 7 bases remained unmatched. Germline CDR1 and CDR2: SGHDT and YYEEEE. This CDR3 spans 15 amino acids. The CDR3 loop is CASSFRTSGIDEQFF. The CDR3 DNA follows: TGTGCCAGCAGCTTCCGGACTAGCGGGATAGACGAGCAGTTCTTC.

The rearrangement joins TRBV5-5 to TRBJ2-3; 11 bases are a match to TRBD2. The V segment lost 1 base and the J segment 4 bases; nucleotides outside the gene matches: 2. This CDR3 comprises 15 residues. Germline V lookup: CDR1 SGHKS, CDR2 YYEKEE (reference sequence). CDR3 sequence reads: CASSLLAGGADTQYF. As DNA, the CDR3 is TGTGCCAGCAGCTTGCTAGCGGGAGGAGCAGATACGCAGTATTTT.

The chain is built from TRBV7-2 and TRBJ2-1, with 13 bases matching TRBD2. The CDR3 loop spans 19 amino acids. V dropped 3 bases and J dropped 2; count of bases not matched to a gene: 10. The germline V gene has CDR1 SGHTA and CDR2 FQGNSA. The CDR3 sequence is CASSFRGLAGERAYNEQFF. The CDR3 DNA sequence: TGTGCCAGCAGCTTTCGAGGACTAGCGGGAGAAAGGGCCTACAATGAGCAGTTCTTC.

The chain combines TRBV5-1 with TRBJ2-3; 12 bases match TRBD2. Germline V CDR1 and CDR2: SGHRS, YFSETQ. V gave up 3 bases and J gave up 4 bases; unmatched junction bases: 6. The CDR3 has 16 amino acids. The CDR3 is CASSSRLAGESDTQYF. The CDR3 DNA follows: TGCGCCAGCAGCTCTCGACTAGCGGGAGAATCAGATACGCAGTATTTT.

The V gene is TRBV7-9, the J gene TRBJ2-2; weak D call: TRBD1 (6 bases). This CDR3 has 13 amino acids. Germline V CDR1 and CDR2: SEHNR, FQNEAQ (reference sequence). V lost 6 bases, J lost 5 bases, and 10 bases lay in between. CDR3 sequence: CASRHRVTGELFF. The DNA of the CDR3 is TGTGCCAGCAGACACAGGGTTACCGGGGAGCTGTTTTTT.

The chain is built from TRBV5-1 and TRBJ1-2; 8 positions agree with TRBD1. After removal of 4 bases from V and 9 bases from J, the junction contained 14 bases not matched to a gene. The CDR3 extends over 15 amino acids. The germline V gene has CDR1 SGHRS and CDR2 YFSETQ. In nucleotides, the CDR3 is TGCGCCAGCAGCCTACAGGGGGAAGAGTCAAGTCGCTACACCTTC. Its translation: CASSLQGEESSRYTF.

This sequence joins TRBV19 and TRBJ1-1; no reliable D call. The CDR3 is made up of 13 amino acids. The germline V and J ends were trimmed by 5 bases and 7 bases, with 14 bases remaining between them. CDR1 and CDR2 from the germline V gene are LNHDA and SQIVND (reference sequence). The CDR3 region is CASSHTPNSEAFF. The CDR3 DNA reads TGTGCCAGTAGTCATACCCCAAATAGTGAAGCTTTCTTT.

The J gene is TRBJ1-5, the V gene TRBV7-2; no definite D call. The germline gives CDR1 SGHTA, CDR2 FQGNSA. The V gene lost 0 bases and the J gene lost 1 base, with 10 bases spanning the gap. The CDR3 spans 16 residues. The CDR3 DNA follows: TGTGCCAGCAGCTTAGCCTTCATACACAGCAATCAGCCCCAGCATTTT. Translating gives CASSLAFIHSNQPQHF.